The rows below give T cell receptor beta chains drawn from one sample of a study of blood T cell repertoires in COVID-19. Assay used: immunoSEQ multiplex PCR; TCRdb lists only in-frame clones, some missing. The profile shows 150,000 or so clones, 75% to 90% of them singletons. The sequencing input was PBMCs or T cells enriched from blood (not recorded which). Receptor source: a woman aged 55-69 years who had recovered from COVID-19. CDR3s include the opening cysteine and the closing phenylalanine or tryptophan. A D gene is named only where the DNA matches it firmly. The size of a clone is reported for some rows only, either as once, few or many, or as a class for expanded clones.

v_gene	d_gene	j_gene	abundance	CDR3nt	CDR3aa
TRBV30	NA	TRBJ2-7	NA	TGTGCCTGGAGTACAGTACAGGGATACGAGCAGTACTTC	CAWSTVQGYEQYF
TRBV7-8	TRBD1	TRBJ2-7	NA	TGTGCCAGCAGCCTTGGGACAGGGACAGAGCAGTACTTC	CASSLGTGTEQYF
TRBV6-5	TRBD2	TRBJ2-5	NA	TGTGCCAGCAGTAGACTAGCGGGGGGGCAGGAGACCCAGTACTTC	CASSRLAGGQETQYF
TRBV27	TRBD1	TRBJ1-6	NA	TGTGCCACCACCCAATCGGGACAGGGTGATTCACCCCTCCACTTT	CATTQSGQGDSPLHF
TRBV3-1/TRBV3-2	TRBD2	TRBJ2-3	few	TGTGCCAGCAGCCAAGATAGAGTGGTAGCGGGGCCCCTTAGCACAGATACGCAGTATTTT	CASSQDRVVAGPLSTDTQYF
TRBV5-1	TRBD1	TRBJ1-2	NA	TGCGCCAGCAGCTTCGGGACAGGGGGCCTTAACTATGGCTACACCTTC	CASSFGTGGLNYGYTF
TRBV25-1	NA	TRBJ2-7	few	TGTGCCAGCAGTGAAATCGTAGGAGGATACGAGCAGTACTTC	CASSEIVGGYEQYF
TRBV5-1	TRBD1	TRBJ1-3	few	TGCGCCAGCAGCTCCGGGACAGGGGAGAACACCATATATTTT	CASSSGTGENTIYF
TRBV10-1	NA	TRBJ1-4	few	TGCGCCAGCAGCCCCCCTCAGACCAGAGGTGAAAAACTGTTTTTT	CASSPPQTRGEKLFF
TRBV2	NA	TRBJ1-5	NA	TGTGCCAGCAGTGAAGGTAAATGGGGCTATCAGCCCCAGCATTTT	CASSEGKWGYQPQHF
TRBV3-1/TRBV3-2	NA	TRBJ2-7	NA	TGTGCCAGCAGCCAAGATGTACAGAGTTACGAGCAGTACTTC	CASSQDVQSYEQYF
TRBV4-1	TRBD2	TRBJ2-7	NA	TGCGCCAGCAGCCAAGATTGGGGGGGAGACGGGGTGAGGTACGAGCAGTACTTC	CASSQDWGGDGVRYEQYF
TRBV7-2	TRBD1	TRBJ1-5	NA	TGTGCCAGCAGCTTACATCGGACAGGGGTGGTAGGCAATCAGCCCCAGCATTTT	CASSLHRTGVVGNQPQHF
TRBV5-5	NA	TRBJ1-1	NA	TGTGCCAGCCAGACTTCGAACACTGAAGCTTTCTTT	CASQTSNTEAFF
TRBV4-1	NA	TRBJ2-2	NA	TGCGCCAGCAGCCAAGATCGCAGGGATCAGTCCTCCGGGGAGCTGTTTTTT	CASSQDRRDQSSGELFF
TRBV9	TRBD2	TRBJ2-7	NA	TGTGCCAGCAGCGTGTTAGCGGGGGGTGAGTACGAGCAGTACTTC	CASSVLAGGEYEQYF
TRBV5-1	TRBD2	TRBJ2-1	few	TGCGCCAGCAGCTTGGGTCCCAGCGGGGGCCGAGATGAGCAGTTCTTC	CASSLGPSGGRDEQFF
TRBV7-9	TRBD1	TRBJ1-2	NA	TGTGCCAGCAGCTTAAGGTCGACAGGGTTAGCTAACTATGGCTACACCTTC	CASSLRSTGLANYGYTF
TRBV27	TRBD1	TRBJ2-1	NA	TGTGCCAGCAGTTTGGCCGGGACAGGGCAGTTCTTC	CASSLAGTGQFF
TRBV10-3	TRBD2	TRBJ2-3	NA	TGTGCCACCAGCCCAGCGGGGGGTTTGGATACGCAGTATTTT	CATSPAGGLDTQYF
TRBV7-2	NA	TRBJ1-5	NA	TGTGCCAGCAGCCCAACGGCTGGGGCCAATCAGCCCCAGCATTTT	CASSPTAGANQPQHF
TRBV6-5	NA	TRBJ2-2	NA	TGTGCTCTGCGGGATGGCACCGGGGAGCTGTTTTTT	CALRDGTGELFF
TRBV19	NA	TRBJ1-5	NA	TGTGCCAGTAGTATTTTTGGGGAGGATCAGCCCCAGCATTTT	CASSIFGEDQPQHF
TRBV27	TRBD1	TRBJ2-3	NA	TGTGCCAGCAGCCCGGGACAGGGGAACACAGATACGCAGTATTTT	CASSPGQGNTDTQYF
TRBV30	NA	TRBJ2-7	NA	TGTGCCTGGAGTTACCGGTACGAGCAGTACTTC	CAWSYRYEQYF
TRBV7-2	NA	TRBJ1-4	NA	TGTGCCAGCAGCCCCTTGGGGCTCGCTAATGAAAAACTGTTTTTT	CASSPLGLANEKLFF
TRBV2	NA	TRBJ1-5	NA	TGTGCCAGCAGTGTTAAGAGTTTAGCTAGCAATCAGCCCCAGCATTTT	CASSVKSLASNQPQHF
TRBV6-1	NA	TRBJ1-5	NA	TGTGCCAGCAGTGAGCTGGGGGGGGCAGGTTTCAATCAGCCCCAGCATTTT	CASSELGGAGFNQPQHF
TRBV5-1	TRBD2	TRBJ2-2	few	TGCGCCAGCAGCGAAGGACTAGCGGGGCCGAACACCGGGGAGCTGTTTTTT	CASSEGLAGPNTGELFF
TRBV6-5	TRBD2	TRBJ2-7	NA	TGTGCCAGCAGCCTAACTAGCGCTGACTACGAGCAGTACTTC	CASSLTSADYEQYF
TRBV5-1	TRBD1	TRBJ2-7	NA	TGCGCCAGCGGGACAGGGAGCGAGCAGTACTTC	CASGTGSEQYF
TRBV27	NA	TRBJ2-1	NA	TGTGCCAGCAGCCAGGGATCCTACAATGAGCAGTTCTTC	CASSQGSYNEQFF
TRBV18	NA	TRBJ2-7	NA	TGTGCCAGCTCACCAAGCGCGAGCTCCTACGAGCAGTACTTC	CASSPSASSYEQYF
TRBV5-4	NA	TRBJ2-3	once	TGTGCCAGCAGCTTGCCAGGACAGGAGGGGACGCAGTATTTT	CASSLPGQEGTQYF
TRBV4-1	NA	TRBJ2-1	NA	TGCGCCAGCAGCCAAGAGTCCGGGGTTTCCTACAATGAGCAGTTCTTC	CASSQESGVSYNEQFF
TRBV5-1	NA	TRBJ2-2	NA	TGCGCCAGCAGCCGTCAACCTGACAGTAACACCGGGGAGCTGTTTTTT	CASSRQPDSNTGELFF
TRBV5-8	NA	TRBJ1-2	NA	TGTGCCAGCAGTTCAACGACAGTAACTAACTATGGCTACACCTTC	CASSSTTVTNYGYTF
TRBV5-1	NA	TRBJ1-1	NA	TGCGCCAGCAGCTTACTGACAGGGAACACTGAAGCTTTCTTT	CASSLLTGNTEAFF
TRBV15	TRBD1	TRBJ1-2	NA	TGTGCCACCAGCAGAGATCAACAAGGACAGGGATATGGCTACACCTTC	CATSRDQQGQGYGYTF
TRBV11-2	TRBD1	TRBJ1-4	NA	TGTGCCAGCAGCTGGGGACAGGACACAACTAATGAAAAACTGTTTTTT	CASSWGQDTTNEKLFF
TRBV12-5	TRBD1	TRBJ1-6	NA	TGTGCTAGTGGTTTAGGTTGGGACAGCTACAGTCGATCCTATAATTCACCCCTCCACTTT	CASGLGWDSYSRSYNSPLHF
TRBV2	TRBD2	TRBJ2-5	NA	TGTGCCAGCTGCCTAGCGGGGGGGCTGGGAGAGACCCAGTACTTC	CASCLAGGLGETQYF
TRBV10-3	TRBD2	TRBJ2-1	NA	TGTGCCATCAGTGAGACGCGGCGGGGGGTTTATGATGAGCAGTTCTTC	CAISETRRGVYDEQFF
TRBV24-1	TRBD1	TRBJ1-2	NA	TGTGCCACCAGTGACCGAGGACAGGGGGCGAGAGGCTACACCTTC	CATSDRGQGARGYTF
TRBV5-6	TRBD1	TRBJ1-2	NA	TGTGCCAGCAGACAGACGTTGACAGGGAACGGCAACTATGGCTACACCTTC	CASRQTLTGNGNYGYTF
TRBV2	NA	TRBJ1-1	once	TGTGCCGCGGTGAATTCCTGGAACACTGAAGCTTTCTTT	CAAVNSWNTEAFF
TRBV12-3/TRBV12-4	NA	TRBJ2-1	NA	TGTGCCAGCAGTTTCCCCCAAAATGAGCAGTTCTTC	CASSFPQNEQFF
TRBV19	TRBD1	TRBJ1-2	NA	TGTGCCAGTACCCTCACAGGGGGCGACTATGGCTACACCTTC	CASTLTGGDYGYTF
TRBV3-1/TRBV3-2	NA	TRBJ2-7	NA	TGTGCCAGCAGCCAAGGCAGGGGAGTAGAGCAGTACTTC	CASSQGRGVEQYF
TRBV7-2	NA	TRBJ2-5	NA	TGTGCCAGCAGCTTAGTCGGACAAGTCGGAGAGACCCAGTACTTC	CASSLVGQVGETQYF
TRBV6-1	NA	TRBJ1-1	NA	TGTGCCAGCAGTGAACGAGACACTGAAGCTTTCTTT	CASSERDTEAFF
TRBV5-8	NA	TRBJ2-1	NA	TGTGCCAGCAGCTCATCAGTTTCCAATGAGCAGTTCTTC	CASSSSVSNEQFF